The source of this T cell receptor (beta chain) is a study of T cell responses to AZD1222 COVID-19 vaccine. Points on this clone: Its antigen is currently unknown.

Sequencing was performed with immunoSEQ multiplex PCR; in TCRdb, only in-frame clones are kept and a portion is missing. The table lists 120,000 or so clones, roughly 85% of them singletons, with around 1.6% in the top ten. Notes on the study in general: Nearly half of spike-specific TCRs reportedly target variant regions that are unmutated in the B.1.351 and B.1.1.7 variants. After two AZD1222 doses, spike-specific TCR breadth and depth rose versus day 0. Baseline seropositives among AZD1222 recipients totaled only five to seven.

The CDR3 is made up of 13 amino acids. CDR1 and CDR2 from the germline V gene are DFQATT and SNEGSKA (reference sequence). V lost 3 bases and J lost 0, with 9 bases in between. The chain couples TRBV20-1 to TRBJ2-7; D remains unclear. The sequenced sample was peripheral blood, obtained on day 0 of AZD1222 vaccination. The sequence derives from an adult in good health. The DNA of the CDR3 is TGCAGTGCTAGTAGATATAGCTCCTACGAGCAGTACTTC. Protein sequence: CSASRYSSYEQYF.